This T cell receptor (beta chain) comes out of a study of shared clonotypes between healthy human individuals. The germline gives CDR1 SEHNR, CDR2 FQNEAQ (reference sequence). CDR3 length: 13 amino acids. Trimming removed 4 bases at V and 1 base at J, with 7 bases between. CD45RO-negative, CCR7-selected cells formed the naive CD8 fraction, which excluded terminally differentiated effector memory CD45RA+ cells. Several immunoSEQ plates received, in even portions, the genomic DNA of each subset. Only in-frame clones appear in the TCRdb table, and some are missing; sequencing was by immunoSEQ multiplex PCR. Of about 550,000 clones in the sample, about 95% were seen once.

The receptor's source is a woman aged 25 to 39 in good health. The material sequenced was naive CD8+ T cells sorted from blood. The chain combines TRBV7-9 with TRBJ1-2, with D unresolved. DNA of the CDR3: TGTGCCAGCAGCTCCCTTAATAACTATGGCTACACCTTC. Amino acid sequence: CASSSLNNYGYTF.